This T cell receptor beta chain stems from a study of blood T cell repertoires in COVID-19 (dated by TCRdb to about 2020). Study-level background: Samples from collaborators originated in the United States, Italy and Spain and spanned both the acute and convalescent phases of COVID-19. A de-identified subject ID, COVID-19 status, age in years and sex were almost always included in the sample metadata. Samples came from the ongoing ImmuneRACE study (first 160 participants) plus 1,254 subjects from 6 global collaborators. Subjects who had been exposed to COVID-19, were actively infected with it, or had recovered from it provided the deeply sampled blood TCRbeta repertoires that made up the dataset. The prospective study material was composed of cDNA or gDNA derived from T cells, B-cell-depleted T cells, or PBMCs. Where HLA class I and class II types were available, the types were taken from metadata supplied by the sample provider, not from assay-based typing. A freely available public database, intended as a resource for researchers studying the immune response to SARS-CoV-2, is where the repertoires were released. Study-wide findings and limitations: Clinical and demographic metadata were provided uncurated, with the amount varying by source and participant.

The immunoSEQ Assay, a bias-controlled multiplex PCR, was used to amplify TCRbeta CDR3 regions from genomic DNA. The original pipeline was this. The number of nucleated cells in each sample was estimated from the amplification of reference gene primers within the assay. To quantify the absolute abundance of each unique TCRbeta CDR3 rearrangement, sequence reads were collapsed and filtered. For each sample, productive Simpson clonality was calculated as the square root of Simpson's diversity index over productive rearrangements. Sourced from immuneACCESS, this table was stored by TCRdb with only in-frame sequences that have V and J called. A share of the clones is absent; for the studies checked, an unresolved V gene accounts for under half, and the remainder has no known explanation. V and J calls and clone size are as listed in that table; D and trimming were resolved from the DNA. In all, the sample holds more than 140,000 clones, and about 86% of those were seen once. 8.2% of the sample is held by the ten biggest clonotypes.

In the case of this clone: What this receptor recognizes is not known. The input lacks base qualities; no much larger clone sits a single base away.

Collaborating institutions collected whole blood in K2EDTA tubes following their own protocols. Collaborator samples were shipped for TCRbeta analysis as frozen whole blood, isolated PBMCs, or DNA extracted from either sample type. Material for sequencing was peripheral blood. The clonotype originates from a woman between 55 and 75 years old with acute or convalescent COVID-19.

In nucleotide form, the sequence is TGCGCCAGCAGCAGACAGGGACGGGAGGATACGCAGTATTTT. It is translated as CASSRQGREDTQYF. The chain is assembled from TRBV10-1 and TRBJ2-3; TRBD1 might be the D gene, on 7 matching bases. Between the V and J ends, shortened by 6 bases and 6 bases respectively, the junction contains 16 bases. The germline V gene (reference sequence) supplies CDR1 WNHNN and CDR2 SYGVQD. From cysteine to phenylalanine, the CDR3 is 14 amino acids long. CDR3 DNA is the only sequence kept; it has 42 bases, read in frame from the first base.